Presented here are 18 T cell receptor beta chains from one specimen sequenced in a study of blood T cell repertoires in COVID-19. Only in-frame clones appear in the TCRdb table, and some are missing; sequencing was by immunoSEQ multiplex PCR. The sample consists of about 26,000 clones, about 90% of them appearing once. Sequenced sample: peripheral blood. All receptors derive from a human donor in a cohort sampled during active COVID-19.

This chain links TRBV27 with TRBJ2-6; 9 nucleotides agree with TRBD1. The germline CDR1 and CDR2 sequences are MNHEY and SMNVEV (reference sequence). Trimming removed 5 bases from V and 0 bases from J; junction bases left unmatched: 11. This CDR3 is 19 amino acids long. This chain's CDR3 is CASSRQPGQGFSGANVLTF. The CDR3 DNA follows: TGTGCCAGCAGTAGACAGCCGGGACAGGGTTTCTCTGGGGCCAACGTCCTGACTTTC.

A few counts support this clone. The chain carries TRBV4-1 and TRBJ1-2; D unresolved. V was pared by 1 base and J by 0 bases, with 9 bases between. This CDR3 spans 15 amino acids. The germline CDR1 and CDR2 sequences are MGHRA and YSYEKL. The chain's CDR3 is CASSQGPQANYGYTF. CDR3 nucleotides: TGCGCCAGCAGCCAAGGGCCCCAGGCTAACTATGGCTACACCTTC.

The J gene is TRBJ1-5, the V gene TRBV10-2, with 8 bases lining up with TRBD1. The germline gives CDR1 WSHSY, CDR2 SAAADI. V lost 6 bases and J lost 5; bases outside the gene matches: 12. The CDR3 has 16 residues. The CDR3 protein is CASSYHRDRPDQPQHF. The CDR3 bases are TGCGCCAGCAGCTACCACCGGGACAGGCCAGATCAGCCCCAGCATTTT.

Here the CDR3 DNA reads TGCGCCAGCAGCCTACGGGATCGGGGGAGAAAAGAGACCCAGTACTTC. As protein: CASSLRDRGRKETQYF. The J gene is TRBJ2-5, the V gene TRBV5-1, with D perhaps TRBD2 (6 bases). CDR1 and CDR2 (germline): SGHRS, YFSETQ. The germline V and J ends were trimmed by 4 bases and 3 bases, with 19 bases remaining between them. This CDR3 spans 16 amino acids.

As DNA, the CDR3 is TGTGCCACCAGAGGGGCGGGGGACTATGGCTACACCTTC. Translated, it gives CATRGAGDYGYTF. V usage is TRBV15 and J usage is TRBJ1-2; weak D call: TRBD1 (5 bases). CDR1 and CDR2 (germline): LNHNV, YYDKDF (reference sequence). Deletions cut 6 bases from V and 3 bases from J, with 11 bases between. The CDR3 is 13 residues long.

This chain links TRBV30 with TRBJ2-5; weak D call: TRBD2 (5 bases). V was pared by 4 bases and J by 3 bases, with 15 bases between. CDR1 is GTSNPN, CDR2 SVGIG, per germline (reference sequence). The CDR3 consists of 14 residues. The CDR3 sequence: CAWIPSASKETQYF. The CDR3, as DNA: TGTGCCTGGATCCCCTCGGCTAGCAAAGAGACCCAGTACTTC.

This clone was observed a single time. The CDR3 here is CASSLLVSVGNEQFF. CDR3 sequence (DNA): TGCGCCAGCAGCTTGTTGGTTAGCGTTGGCAATGAGCAGTTCTTC. The chain couples TRBV5-1 to TRBJ2-1; tentatively, D is TRBD2 (5 bases). This CDR3 comprises 15 residues. CDR1 is SGHRS, CDR2 YFSETQ, per germline. V was pared by 1 base and J by 6 bases, with 14 bases between.

With regard to this clone: The sample contains more than one DNA sequence encoding this CDR3. The chain employs TRBV10-3 and TRBJ2-6; 8 bases match TRBD2. Germline lookup yields CDR1 ENHRY and CDR2 SYGVKD. Trimming at V came to 8 bases and at J to 14 bases, leaving 11 bases not matched to a gene. This CDR3 has 13 amino acids. The CDR3 nucleotides read TGTGCCATCCGGGGGGGAGCGGGGGATTTCCTGACTTTC. Amino acids: CAIRGGAGDFLTF.

This chain uses TRBV2 with TRBJ2-4; TRBD1 is a possible D gene (6 bases). Per the germline V gene, CDR1 is SNHLY and CDR2 is FYNNEI. The CDR3 is made up of 16 amino acids. The V and J ends lost 4 bases and 1 base respectively, with 14 bases between them. The DNA of the CDR3 is TGTGCCAGCAGTGCATTTAGGGACATTGCCAAAAACATTCAGTACTTC. This codes for CASSAFRDIAKNIQYF.

The DNA of the CDR3 is TGTGCCAGCAGCCAAGACCTTGTCCAGGGCTGGGAGCAGTACTTC. It yields the protein CASSQDLVQGWEQYF. V is TRBV3-1 (or the pseudogene TRBV3-2) and J is TRBJ2-7; perhaps TRBD1 as D (5 bases). Trimming shortened V by 0 bases and J by 7 bases, and 16 bases separated the two germline ends. CDR3 length equals 15 residues. CDR1 is LGHDT and CDR2 is YNNKEL in the germline V gene (reference sequence).

The J gene is TRBJ1-2, the V gene TRBV5-4, with 7 bases fitting TRBD1. CDR3 length equals 14 residues. Germline CDR1 is SGHNT and CDR2 is YYREEE (reference sequence). Unmatched junction bases numbered 3, after V lost 3 bases and J lost 1 base. This CDR3 is CASSSGQFNYGYTF. In DNA form, the CDR3 reads TGTGCCAGCAGCTCGGGACAGTTTAACTATGGCTACACCTTC. The whole variable domain, filled in from reference TRBV5-4 and TRBJ1-2, reads ETGVTQSPTHLIKTRGQQVTLRCSSQSGHNTVSWYQQALGQGPQFIFQYYREEENGRGNFPPRFSGLQFPNYSSELNVNALELDDSALYLCASSSGQFNYGYTFGSGTRLTVV.

The chain employs TRBV7-9 and TRBJ1-1; a possible D gene is TRBD1 (6 bases). This CDR3 contains 17 residues. Looked up from germline, CDR1 is SEHNR and CDR2 is FQNEAQ (reference sequence). Trimming removed 5 bases at V and 3 bases at J, with 22 bases between. The CDR3 here is CASSHGTTGAPYTEAFF. In DNA form, the CDR3 reads TGTGCCAGCAGCCATGGGACGACAGGCGCGCCTTACACTGAAGCTTTCTTT.

Here the CDR3 DNA reads TGTGCCAGCAGCGTAGCTCCTAGCGCTGGAGGACAAGAGACCCAGTACTTC. Translating it yields CASSVAPSAGGQETQYF. The chain employs TRBV9 and TRBJ2-5, with D perhaps matching TRBD2 (6 bases). CDR1 and CDR2 from the germline V gene are SGDLS and YYNGEE. The CDR3 length is 17 residues. V lost 0 bases and J 2 bases, leaving 17 bases between the germline ends.

The table lists this clone with a few counts. The chain joins TRBV19 to TRBJ1-5; D unresolved. The ends were cut back, 10 bases at V and 1 base at J, with 17 bases in the middle. CDR3 length: 15 residues. The germline CDR1 and CDR2 sequences are LNHDA and SQIVND (reference sequence). The CDR3 bases are TGTGCCACCGACGATGGAGGTGTCAGCAATCAGCCCCAGCATTTT. Its protein is CATDDGGVSNQPQHF.

This rearrangement joins TRBV11-2 to TRBJ2-7; 8 bases are a match to TRBD2. The germline V gene has CDR1 SGHAT and CDR2 FQNNGV. The V and J ends lost 5 bases and 4 bases, in that order; junction bases with no gene match: 7. The CDR3 length is 14 residues. The CDR3 DNA reads as TGTGCCAGCAGCCCAAGCGGGAGACGGTACGAGCAGTACTTC. Its protein is CASSPSGRRYEQYF. Looking up the rest from reference TRBV11-2 and TRBJ2-7 gives the full variable domain: EAGVAQSPRYKIIEKRQSVAFWCNPISGHATLYWYQQILGQGPKLLIQFQNNGVVDDSQLPKDRFSAERLKGVDSTLKIQPAKLEDSAVYLCASSPSGRRYEQYFGPGTRLTVT.

J is TRBJ1-5 and V is TRBV19; perhaps TRBD1 as D (6 bases). The germline V gene encodes CDR1 LNHDA and CDR2 SQIVND (reference sequence). CDR3 length equals 14 residues. With 7 bases removed from V and 2 bases from J, the gap between germline ends came to 12 bases. The CDR3 DNA reads as TGTGCCAGTAACCCGACAGGCCGCAATCAGCCCCAGCATTTT. It encodes CASNPTGRNQPQHF.

This rearrangement joins TRBV7-9 to TRBJ1-1, with D unclear. V was cut by 0 bases and J by 7 bases, with 9 bases left in between. The CDR3 is 13 amino acids. The germline gives CDR1 SEHNR, CDR2 FQNEAQ (reference sequence). Here the CDR3 DNA reads TGTGCCAGCAGCTTAGCGGGAGCCGATGAAGCTTTCTTT. The encoded protein is CASSLAGADEAFF.

This clone was counted once. The chain has TRBV5-1 and TRBJ1-1, with no clear D. The CDR3 has 14 amino acids. Germline V gene data show CDR1 as SGHRS and CDR2 as YFSETQ. Between the trimmed V and J ends, which lost 4 bases and 8 bases, there was a span of 18 bases. The chain's CDR3 is CASSPTGGSVEAFF. In DNA form, the CDR3 reads TGCGCCAGCAGCCCCACGGGTGGGTCCGTCGAAGCTTTCTTT.